This T cell receptor beta chain is from a study of cytomegalovirus exposure and HLA in healthy donors. A remark on this clone: Its antigen is unknown.

13 Jbeta primers and 60 Vbeta primers were used for the PCR. TCRdb keeps only in-frame clones here, not all; method: immunoSEQ multiplex PCR. The sample lists 150,000 to 200,000 clones, 80% to 90% occurring once. Whole-study results and caveats: A previous analysis found most TCR beta V segments productive roughly 90% or roughly 30% of the time.

Losses at the gene ends were 0 bases for V and 4 bases for J; bases not matched to a gene: 7. The germline V gene encodes CDR1 MGHRA and CDR2 YSYEKL. The CDR3 totals 16 residues. This rearrangement joins TRBV4-1 to TRBJ2-5; 8 nucleotides line up with TRBD2. The sequencing input was PBMCs. The sequence came from a woman aged 18-30 years in good health and CMV-seronegative. CDR3 DNA sequence: TGCGCCAGCAGCCAAGATGGAAACGGGGGGGCAGAGACCCAGTACTTC. This translates into CASSQDGNGGAETQYF.